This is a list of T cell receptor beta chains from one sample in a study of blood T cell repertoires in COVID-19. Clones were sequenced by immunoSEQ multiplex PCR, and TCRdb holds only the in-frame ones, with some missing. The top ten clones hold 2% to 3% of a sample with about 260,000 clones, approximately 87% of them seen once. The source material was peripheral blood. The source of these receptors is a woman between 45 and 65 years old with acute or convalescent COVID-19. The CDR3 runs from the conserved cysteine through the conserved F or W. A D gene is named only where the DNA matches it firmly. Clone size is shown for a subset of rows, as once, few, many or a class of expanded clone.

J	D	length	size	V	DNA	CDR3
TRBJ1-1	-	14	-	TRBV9	TGTGCCAGCAGCGTAGCCCCGGGGAACACTGAAGCTTTCTTT	CASSVAPGNTEAFF
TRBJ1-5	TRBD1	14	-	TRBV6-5	TGTGCCAGCAATACAGGGGGCGTAGGACAGCCCCAGCATTTT	CASNTGGVGQPQHF
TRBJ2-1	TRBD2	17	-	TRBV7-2	TGTGCCAGCAGCCCCCCTTCCGGGACTAGAATGTTGAATGAGCAGTTCTTC	CASSPPSGTRMLNEQFF
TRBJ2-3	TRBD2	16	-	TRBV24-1	TGTGCCACCAGTGATCCTAGCGGGATTAGCACAGATACGCAGTATTTT	CATSDPSGISTDTQYF
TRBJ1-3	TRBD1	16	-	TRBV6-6	TGTGCCAGCAGTTACGAGGGGGCCTTCTCTGGAAACACCATATATTTT	CASSYEGAFSGNTIYF
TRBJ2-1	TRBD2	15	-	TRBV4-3	TGCGCCAGCAGCGACACTAGCGGGAGCGGTAATGAGCAGTTCTTC	CASSDTSGSGNEQFF
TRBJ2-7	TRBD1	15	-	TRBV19	TGTGCCAGTAGCGAGACAGGGGCGCGTGGCTACGAGCAGTACTTC	CASSETGARGYEQYF
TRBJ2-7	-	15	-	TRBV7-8	TGTGCCAGCAGCTACCGGGACACCATAATCTACGAGCAGTACTTC	CASSYRDTIIYEQYF
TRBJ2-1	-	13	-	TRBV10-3	TGTGCCATCAGTTGGGACTTCTACAATGAGCAGTTCTTC	CAISWDFYNEQFF
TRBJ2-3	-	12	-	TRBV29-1	TGCAGCGTTGATTATGGGCCAGATACGCAGTATTTT	CSVDYGPDTQYF
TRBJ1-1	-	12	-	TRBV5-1	TGCGCCAGCAGCTTGGCAGGGATGGGGGCTTTCTTT	CASSLAGMGAFF
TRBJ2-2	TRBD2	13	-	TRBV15	TGTGCCACCAGCAGACCAGCGGGAGGGGAGCTGTTTTTT	CATSRPAGGELFF
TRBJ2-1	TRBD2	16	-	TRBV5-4	TGTGCCAGCAGCTTGGGGGCTAGCGGGTCCGGCAATGAGCAGTTCTTC	CASSLGASGSGNEQFF
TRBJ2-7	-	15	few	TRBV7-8	TGTGCCAGCAGCCCTGACGTGGGGAGTTCCTACGAGCAGTACTTC	CASSPDVGSSYEQYF
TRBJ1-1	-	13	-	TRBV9	TGTGCCAGCAGAAGGACAGAGAACACTGAAGCTTTCTTT	CASRRTENTEAFF
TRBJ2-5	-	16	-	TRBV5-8	TGTGCCAGCAGCTTGGGTGCGGGACAGATCCAAGAGACCCAGTACTTC	CASSLGAGQIQETQYF
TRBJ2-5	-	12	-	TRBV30	TGTGCCTGGAGTGTAACGCAGGCGACCCAGTACTTC	CAWSVTQATQYF
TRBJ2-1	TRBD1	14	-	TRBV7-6	TGTGCCAGCAGCTGGGGACAGGGGGCCAGTGAGCAGTTCTTC	CASSWGQGASEQFF
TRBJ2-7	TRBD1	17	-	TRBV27	TGTGCCAGCACCCCGGCTGCTCGGCAGGGGGTTACCTACGAGCAGTACTTC	CASTPAARQGVTYEQYF
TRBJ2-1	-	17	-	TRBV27	TGTGCCAGCAGTATCCCGAGGGAGCGGAGCTCCTACAATGAGCAGTTCTTC	CASSIPRERSSYNEQFF
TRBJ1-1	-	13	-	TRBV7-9	TGTGCCAGCAGCTCACAGATGAACACTGAAGCTTTCTTT	CASSSQMNTEAFF
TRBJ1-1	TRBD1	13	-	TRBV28	TGTGCCAGCAGTTCCGGGACAGCCGGTCGGGCTTTCTTT	CASSSGTAGRAFF
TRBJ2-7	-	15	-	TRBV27	TGTGCCAGCAGTCCCGCCGGCGGGCAGAACTACGAGCAGTACTTC	CASSPAGGQNYEQYF
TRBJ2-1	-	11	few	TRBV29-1	TGCAGCCCGGGCACGCGGGATGAGCAGTTCTTC	CSPGTRDEQFF
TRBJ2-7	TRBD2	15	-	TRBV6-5	TGTGCCAGCAGCCTCATCGGGGGGGAGAACTACGAGCAGTACTTC	CASSLIGGENYEQYF
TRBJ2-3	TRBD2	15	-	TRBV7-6	TGTGCCAGCGGTCCGGGACTAGGGATGGGAGATACGCAGTATTTT	CASGPGLGMGDTQYF
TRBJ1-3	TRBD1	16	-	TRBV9	TGTGCCAGCTCCACAGGGGACTTAAGCTCTGGAAACACCATATATTTT	CASSTGDLSSGNTIYF
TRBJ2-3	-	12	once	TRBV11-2	TGTGCCAGCAGCCCCTTTTCAGATACGCAGTATTTT	CASSPFSDTQYF
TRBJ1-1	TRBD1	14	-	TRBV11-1	TGTGCCAGCAGCAATTCCAGGGGGAGCACTGAAGCTTTCTTT	CASSNSRGSTEAFF
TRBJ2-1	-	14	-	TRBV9	TGTGCCAGCAGCGTAGCTACCTTTTACAATGAGCAGTTCTTC	CASSVATFYNEQFF
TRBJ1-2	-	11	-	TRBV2	TGTGCCAGCAGTCAGGGAGGTGGCTACACCTTC	CASSQGGGYTF
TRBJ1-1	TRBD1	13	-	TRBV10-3	TGTGCCACCATCGGGACAGGGAACACTGAAGCTTTCTTT	CATIGTGNTEAFF
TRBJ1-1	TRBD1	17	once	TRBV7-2	TGTGCCAGCAGCTTAGTACCGACAGACAGGGGTCACGCTGAAGCTTTCTTT	CASSLVPTDRGHAEAFF
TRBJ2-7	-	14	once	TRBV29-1	TGCAGCGTCCCGGGGGTAGGGGCCTGGGGCGAGCAGTACTTC	CSVPGVGAWGEQYF
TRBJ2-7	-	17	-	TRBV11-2	TGTGCCAGCAGCTTAACTTTGTCGGCGGGCAGCTCCTACGAGCAGTACTTC	CASSLTLSAGSSYEQYF
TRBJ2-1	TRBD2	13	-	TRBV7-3	TGTGCCAGCAGCTCCAAGCGGGAGGGTGAGCAGTTCTTC	CASSSKREGEQFF
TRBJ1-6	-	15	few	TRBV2	TGTGCCAGCAGGCTCAACCTCGGGGAGGATTCACCCCTCCACTTT	CASRLNLGEDSPLHF
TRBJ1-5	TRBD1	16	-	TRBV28	TGTGCCAGCAACCCTCAGGGGGCGCCGGGAAATCAGCCCCAGCATTTT	CASNPQGAPGNQPQHF
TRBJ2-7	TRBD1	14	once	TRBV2	TGTGCCAGCAGTGAAGAGGGACAGGGAGACGAGCAGTACTTC	CASSEEGQGDEQYF
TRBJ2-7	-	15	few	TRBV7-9	TGTGCCAGCAGCCGACCGGAGGGCGGTGCCTACGAGCAGTACTTC	CASSRPEGGAYEQYF
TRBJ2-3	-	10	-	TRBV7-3	TGTGCCAGCAGAGAGGATACGCAGTATTTT	CASREDTQYF